Following are 15 T cell receptor beta chains from one sample sequenced in a study of cytomegalovirus exposure and HLA in healthy donors. PCR amplification relied on 60 Vbeta primers (plus 13 Jbeta primers). Generated by immunoSEQ multiplex PCR, the TCRdb table keeps only in-frame clones and is missing some. The sample carries some 130,000 clones, about 68% recorded once. Source material: PBMCs. These receptors all stem from a human donor in good health.

The chain combines TRBV18 with TRBJ2-2, with 13 bases lining up with TRBD2. V was clipped by 10 bases and J by 6 bases; unmatched bases: 11. Germline V gene data show CDR1 as KGHSH and CDR2 as LQKENI. The CDR3 runs 16 residues. For the CDR3, the DNA is TGTGCCAACTCCTGGACTAGCGGGAGTGCTGCCGGGGAGCTGTTTTTT. Translation: CANSWTSGSAAGELFF.

The chain combines TRBV6-5 with TRBJ2-7; the match to TRBD1 covers 10 bases. The CDR3 spans 15 residues. The junction had 2 bases not matched to a gene; V was cut back by 2 bases and J by 1 base. Looked up from germline, CDR1 is MNHEY and CDR2 is SVGAGI. The CDR3 sequence: CASSYGQGVSYEQYF. As DNA, the CDR3 is TGTGCCAGCAGTTACGGACAGGGGGTTTCCTACGAGCAGTACTTC.

This clone was seen more than once but under ten times. The V call is TRBV10-3, the J call TRBJ2-7, with 7 bases aligning to TRBD2. The CDR3 extends over 13 amino acids. CDR1 is ENHRY, CDR2 SYGVKD, per germline. Trimming at V came to 4 bases and at J to 7 bases, leaving 7 bases not matched to a gene. As DNA, the CDR3 is TGTGCCATCAGTGGTGAGCCGCGGGAGGAGCAGTACTTC. Its protein is CAISGEPREEQYF.

This clone was seen only once. J is TRBJ2-6 and V is TRBV19; 9 bases align to TRBD2. Germline V gives CDR1 LNHDA, CDR2 SQIVND (reference sequence). CDR3 length: 19 amino acids. V trimming: 3 bases; J trimming: 1 base; junction bases outside the gene matches: 10. This CDR3 reads CASSIIGLAGPSGANVLTF. In nucleotides, the CDR3 is TGTGCCAGTAGTATCATTGGTCTAGCGGGACCGTCTGGGGCCAACGTCCTGACTTTC.

The gene calls are TRBV5-1 and TRBJ2-1; D unresolved. Trimming cost V 4 bases and J 2 bases, with 16 bases left between them. The CDR3 has 16 residues. Germline V gene lookup returns CDR1 SGHRS and CDR2 YFSETQ. As DNA, the CDR3 is TGCGCCAGCAGCCCCGTTGCGGCGCTACCCTACAATGAGCAGTTCTTC. Translating it yields CASSPVAALPYNEQFF.

This chain joins TRBV6-6 and TRBJ2-5, with 7 positions matching TRBD1. The CDR3 runs to 13 residues. J was trimmed by 3 bases and V by 2 bases; bases with no gene match: 0. Germline assignment: CDR1 MNHNY and CDR2 SVGAGI (reference sequence). The CDR3 loop reads CASSYDREETQYF. In nucleotides, the CDR3 is TGTGCCAGCAGTTACGACAGGGAAGAGACCCAGTACTTC.

The chain joins TRBV29-1 to TRBJ2-7, with TRBD2 identical over 9 bases. The trim removed 4 bases at V and 7 bases at J, leaving 5 bases unmatched. The CDR3 length is 12 residues. Germline V gene sequence: CDR1 SQVTM, CDR2 ANQGSEA. CDR3 coding DNA: TGCAGCGTTGCAGCGGGAGGTACGGAGCAGTACTTC. It encodes CSVAAGGTEQYF.

The rearrangement uses TRBV18 and TRBJ2-1, with 9 bases that match TRBD2. V dropped 1 base and J dropped 8; count of bases not matched to a gene: 0. The length of the CDR3 is 13 residues. CDR1 KGHSH and CDR2 LQKENI come from the germline V gene. CDR3: CASSPQREDEQFF. As DNA, the CDR3 is TGTGCCAGCTCACCACAGCGGGAGGATGAGCAGTTCTTC.

V gene TRBV7-9 combines with J gene TRBJ2-2; maybe TRBD1 (6 bases). Trimming took off 5 bases at V and 2 bases at J, with 12 bases between the two ends. The CDR3 length is 15 residues. The germline V gene encodes CDR1 SEHNR and CDR2 FQNEAQ (reference sequence). The CDR3 is CASSPGTTNTGELFF. In nucleotides, the CDR3 is TGTGCCAGCAGCCCCGGGACAACCAACACCGGGGAGCTGTTTTTT.

The chain couples TRBV6-5 to TRBJ2-3, with 9 positions matching TRBD1. The germline V gene encodes CDR1 MNHEY and CDR2 SVGAGI. Trimming at V came to 1 base and at J to 3 bases, leaving 2 bases not matched to a gene. The CDR3 consists of 15 residues. In DNA form, the CDR3 reads TGTGCCAGCAGTTACTTACAGGGGGCTACAGATACGCAGTATTTT. This codes for CASSYLQGATDTQYF.

The genes are TRBV5-6 and TRBJ1-2, with D perhaps TRBD1 (5 bases). Germline assignment: CDR1 SGHDT and CDR2 YYEEEE. The CDR3 length is 14 residues. The V gene lost 5 bases and the J gene lost 3 bases, with 14 bases spanning the gap. This CDR3 is CASRALKGHYGYTF. The CDR3 bases are TGTGCCAGCAGAGCCCTCAAGGGGCACTATGGCTACACCTTC.

This clone was seen a few times. The chain is built from TRBV28 and TRBJ2-3; TRBD2 matches at 7 bases. The CDR3 loop spans 16 amino acids. From germline, CDR1 is MDHEN and CDR2 SYDVKM. J lost 6 bases, V lost 6 bases, and 15 bases had no gene match. The CDR3 protein is CASRPGWAGDGDTQYF. CDR3 DNA: TGTGCCAGCAGGCCCGGGTGGGCGGGAGATGGGGATACGCAGTATTTT.

This chain's CDR3 is CASSQFTGSGEQFF. The CDR3, as DNA: TGTGCCAGCTCACAATTCACAGGCTCGGGCGAGCAGTTCTTC. The gene calls are TRBV18 and TRBJ2-1; TRBD1 is a possible D gene (5 bases). The V gene lost 4 bases and the J gene lost 10 bases, with 17 bases spanning the gap. The CDR3 is 14 amino acids. The germline V gene encodes CDR1 KGHSH and CDR2 LQKENI.

The chain has TRBV14 and TRBJ2-3, with 7 bases matching TRBD1. J gave up 11 bases and V 4 bases, and 15 bases lay outside the gene matches. Looked up from germline, CDR1 is SGHDN and CDR2 is FVKESK. The CDR3 extends over 15 amino acids. CDR3 in amino acids: CASSPGQSFAAWQYF. The CDR3 DNA is TGTGCCAGCAGCCCGGGACAGTCTTTCGCAGCCTGGCAGTATTTT.

J is TRBJ1-2 and V is TRBV9, with D perhaps matching TRBD1 (6 bases). This CDR3 comprises 14 residues. Trimming pared 4 bases from V and 8 bases from J, leaving 18 bases between. Germline V CDR1 and CDR2: SGDLS, YYNGEE. Written as DNA, the CDR3 is TGTGCCAGCAGCCCATCCTCGGGGGGGCACGGCTACACCTTC. Its translation is CASSPSSGGHGYTF. The complete variable domain, with remaining parts taken from reference TRBV9 and TRBJ1-2, reads DSGVTQTPKHLITATGQRVTLRCSPRSGDLSVYWYQQSLDQGLQFLIQYYNGEERAKGNILERFSAQQFPDLHSELNLSSLELGDSALYFCASSPSSGGHGYTFGSGTRLTVV.